The clone carrying this T cell receptor beta chain was seen many times. V lost 6 bases and J 2 bases, leaving 16 bases between the germline ends. The CDR3 loop spans 16 amino acids. Germline CDR1 SNHLY, CDR2 FYNNEI. The sample belongs to a study of T-cell reconstitution after alpha-beta-depleted transplantation in children. Unique molecular identifiers were built into the TCRbeta library. MiXCR, run by TCRdb on the PCR reads, gives a single entry per CDR3 protein. This sample has hundreds of thousands of distinct CDR3 sequences, with roughly 11% found just once. The sample here was PBMCs, taken before TCRalphabeta/CD19-depleted stem cell transplant. The gene calls are TRBV2 and TRBJ2-2, with D possibly matching TRBD2 (5 bases). This TCR was sampled from a child less than two years old with acute myeloid leukemia, due to receive a stem cell transplant. CDR3 DNA: TGTGCCAGCAGCTCCTCGCAGACTATCAACACCGGGGAGCTGTTTTTT. This sequence encodes CASSSSQTINTGELFF. The variable domain in full, completed from reference TRBV2 and TRBJ2-2, reads EPEVTQTPSHQVTQMGQEVILRCVPISNHLYFYWYRQILGQKVEFLVSFYNNEISEKSEIFDDQFSVERPDGSNFTLKIRSTKLEDSAMYFCASSSSQTINTGELFFGEGSRLTVL.